This entry features one T cell receptor beta chain sequence. This CDR3 contains 14 residues. Trimming cost V 1 base and J 7 bases, with 13 bases left between them. CDR1 SGHTA and CDR2 FQGNSA come from the germline V gene. TCRdb reanalysed the RT-PCR reads using MiXCR and keeps one entry per CDR3 protein. The repertoire holds about 680,000 distinct CDR3 sequences, about 14% seen once, with 3.6% in the top ten. This clonotype was sampled from a female donor in good health, serving as a healthy control. Sequenced sample: memory CD4+ T cells from blood. The gene calls are TRBV7-2 and TRBJ1-2; D is unresolved. This chain's CDR3 is CASSLVSASGGYTF. CDR3 nucleotides: TGTGCCAGCAGCTTAGTTTCGGCCTCGGGTGGCTACACCTTC.